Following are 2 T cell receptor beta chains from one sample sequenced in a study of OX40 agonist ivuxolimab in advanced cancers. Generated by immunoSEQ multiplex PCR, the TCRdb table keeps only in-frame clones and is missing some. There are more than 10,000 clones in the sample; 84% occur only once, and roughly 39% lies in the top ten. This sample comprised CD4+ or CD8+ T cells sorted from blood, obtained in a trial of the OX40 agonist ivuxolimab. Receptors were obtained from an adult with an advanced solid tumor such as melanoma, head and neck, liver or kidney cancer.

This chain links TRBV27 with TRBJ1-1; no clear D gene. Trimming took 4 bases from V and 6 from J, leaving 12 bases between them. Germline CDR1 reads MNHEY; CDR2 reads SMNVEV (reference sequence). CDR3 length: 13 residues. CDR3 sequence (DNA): TGTGCCAGCAGTTGGCTAGGGTTCCCTGAAGCTTTCTTT. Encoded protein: CASSWLGFPEAFF.

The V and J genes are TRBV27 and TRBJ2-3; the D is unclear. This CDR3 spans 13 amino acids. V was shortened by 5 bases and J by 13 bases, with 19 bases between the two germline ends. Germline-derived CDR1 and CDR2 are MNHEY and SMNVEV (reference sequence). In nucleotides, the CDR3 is TGTGCCAGCAGTCCCCCGACCGGTATATCGGAGTATTTT. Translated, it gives CASSPPTGISEYF.